What follows are 18 T cell receptor beta chains derived from one specimen sequenced in a study of blood T cells in healthy people across ages (dated by TCRdb to the mid-2010s). The library was built by means of 5' RACE. The data were produced on an Illumina HiSeq 2500. The second PCR ran for roughly 6 to 11 cycles and used a J-beta primer mix along with a sample-barcoded 5' primer. The public sequencing data were trimmed at Q25 with fastp and processed into clonotypes with MiXCR by TCRdb, which kept only in-frame beta chains. Records with the same CDR3 protein are collapsed into one entry carrying the most frequent genes and DNA. The sample profile shows 600,000 to 650,000 distinct CDR3 sequences; approximately 50% of them were found once. The leading ten clones occupy approximately 40% of the sample. The sequenced sample consisted of blood. These receptors originate from a man in his sixties in good health.

This clonotype was counted a few times. The rearrangement uses TRBV6-1 and TRBJ2-7, with D tentatively TRBD1 (6 bases). The CDR3 totals 12 residues. Germline CDR1 and CDR2: MNHNS and SASEGT. Deletions cut 10 bases from V and 0 bases from J, with 10 bases between. This chain's CDR3 is CATYRVSYEQYF. CDR3 nucleotide sequence: TGTGCCACCTACAGGGTCTCCTACGAGCAGTACTTC.

This clonotype was counted only a few times. The chain combines TRBV12-3 or TRBV12-4 with TRBJ1-2; D is unresolved. Trimming shortened V by 4 bases and J by 4 bases, and 16 bases separated the two germline ends. This CDR3 has 15 residues. The CDR3 nucleotides are TGTGCCAGCAGTTCCCCGGGCAGGAACTCCTATGGCTACACCTTC. This encodes CASSSPGRNSYGYTF.

As concerns this clonotype: An end of the junction differs from the germline gene, which may be a read error. The chain combines TRBV13 with TRBJ2-1; TRBD2 matches 7 bases. The length of the CDR3 is 11 residues. CDR1 is PRHDT and CDR2 is FYEKMQ in the germline V gene (reference sequence). CDR3 DNA sequence: TGTGCCGGCAGGGAATCGGGGGGAGGGTTCTTC. This codes for CAGRESGGGFF.

This chain connects TRBV29-1 to TRBJ2-2; TRBD1 is a possible D gene (5 bases). The CDR3 has 14 amino acids. The V and J ends lost 7 bases and 0 bases respectively, with 12 bases between them. Germline CDR1 and CDR2: SQVTM and ANQGSEA. CDR3 sequence (DNA): TGCAGCGCTACCGGACATACGAACACCGGGGAGCTGTTTTTT. It codes for CSATGHTNTGELFF.

The J gene is TRBJ2-1, the V gene TRBV6-2 or TRBV6-3, with a weak D call TRBD1 (6 bases). The CDR3 sequence is 14 residues long. Germline lookup yields CDR1 MNHEY and CDR2 SVGEGT. The V gene lost 5 bases and the J gene lost 6 bases, with 14 bases spanning the gap. CDR3 DNA: TGTGCCAGCAGTCAAGCCCTAGGGGGCAATGAGCAGTTCTTC. This codes for CASSQALGGNEQFF.

The chain employs TRBV2 and TRBJ1-4, with TRBD1 as a possible D gene (6 bases). The CDR3 is made up of 15 amino acids. Germline V gene lookup returns CDR1 SNHLY and CDR2 FYNNEI. The V end lost 2 bases, the J end lost 4 bases, and 11 bases lay between the germline ends. This CDR3 reads CASSEQGQFNEKLFF. For the CDR3, the DNA is TGTGCCAGCAGTGAACAGGGGCAGTTTAATGAAAAACTGTTTTTT.

The J gene is TRBJ2-1, the V gene TRBV5-1, with a weak D call TRBD1 (6 bases). Trimming took 0 bases from V and 3 from J, leaving 13 bases between them. The CDR3 is 16 residues long. Germline CDR1 and CDR2: SGHRS and YFSETQ. This CDR3 is CASSLAGQNRYNEQFF. CDR3 sequence (DNA): TGCGCCAGCAGCTTGGCTGGACAGAACCGCTACAATGAGCAGTTCTTC.

CDR3 bases: TGTGCCAGCAGCCACCGGGACAGGGGGCGTGGGAATGAAAAACTGTTTTTT. Amino acids: CASSHRDRGRGNEKLFF. The J gene is TRBJ1-4, the V gene TRBV3-1; 12 bases map to TRBD1. The CDR3 has 17 amino acids. The V gene's germline CDR1 is LGHDT and CDR2 YNNKEL (reference sequence). The V and J ends lost 3 bases and 5 bases, in that order; junction bases with no gene match: 7.

In its sample, this clonotype was seen many times. The chain carries TRBV7-2 and TRBJ2-7; 8 bases are a match to TRBD2. CDR3 size: 14 residues. The germline V gene has CDR1 SGHTA and CDR2 FQGNSA. The trim removed 9 bases at V and 0 bases at J, leaving 7 bases unmatched. This chain's CDR3 is CASSPGGLSYEQYF. The CDR3 bases are TGTGCCAGTAGCCCGGGGGGGCTCTCCTACGAGCAGTACTTC.

The genes are TRBV6-5 and TRBJ1-4; D not certain. Trimming removed 6 bases from V and 7 bases from J, with 18 bases in between. Germline V gene sequence: CDR1 MNHEY, CDR2 SVGAGI. The CDR3 loop spans 15 amino acids. The chain's CDR3 is CASRQRWESGEKLFF. CDR3 nucleotide sequence: TGTGCCAGCAGACAAAGATGGGAGAGTGGTGAAAAACTGTTTTTT.

This clonotype has just a few counts. This sequence joins TRBV7-2 and TRBJ1-2; no clear D. Trimming took 3 bases from V and 9 from J, leaving 11 bases between them. This CDR3 comprises 12 residues. Germline V gene data show CDR1 as SGHTA and CDR2 as FQGNSA. CDR3 sequence reads: CASSFGKTRYTF. The CDR3 region has the DNA TGTGCCAGCAGCTTTGGCAAAACCCGCTACACCTTC.

This rearrangement joins TRBV5-1 to TRBJ2-7; 10 positions agree with TRBD1. The length of the CDR3 is 17 residues. With V trimmed by 1 base and J by 2 bases, 9 bases remained unmatched. Germline V lookup: CDR1 SGHRS, CDR2 YFSETQ. In DNA form, the CDR3 reads TGCGCCAGCAGCTTGTCCTCCCCCGGGACAGGGGCCTACGAGCAGTACTTC. Encoded protein: CASSLSSPGTGAYEQYF.

Note on this clonotype: The junction does not match germline at one end; this may be a read error. The rearrangement joins TRBV27 to TRBJ2-1; 8 bases agree with TRBD1. Germline V gene sequence: CDR1 MNHEY, CDR2 SMNVEV (reference sequence). There are 14 residues in the CDR3. In DNA form, the CDR3 reads TGTGCCAGCAGTTTCGGGACAGGATACAATAAGCAGTTCTTC. Translated, it gives CASSFGTGYNKQFF.

DNA of the CDR3: TGCGCCAGCAGCCAAGAGGAGTACTATGGCTACACCTTC. It specifies CASSQEEYYGYTF. The gene calls are TRBV4-1 and TRBJ1-2; D is unclear. V was trimmed by 0 bases and J by 3 bases, leaving 5 bases between them. This CDR3 spans 13 amino acids. The germline gives CDR1 MGHRA, CDR2 YSYEKL.

The genes are TRBV29-1 and TRBJ2-3, with D maybe TRBD1 (5 bases). Between the trimmed V and J ends, which lost 4 bases and 2 bases, there was a span of 13 bases. CDR3 length equals 14 residues. Germline V gene data show CDR1 as SQVTM and CDR2 as ANQGSEA. The CDR3 spells CSVGGGFFTDTQYF. The CDR3 bases are TGCAGCGTTGGGGGCGGATTTTTCACAGATACGCAGTATTTT.

CDR3 in DNA: TGTGCCAGCAGCCAGCCCGGACCACCCACCTTCTACAATGAGCAGTTCTTC. Encoded protein: CASSQPGPPTFYNEQFF. This chain connects TRBV14 to TRBJ2-1; D is undetermined. The V and J ends lost 3 bases and 3 bases respectively, with 18 bases between them. The CDR3 length is 17 residues. Germline lookup yields CDR1 SGHDN and CDR2 FVKESK.

The chain is built from TRBV20-1 and TRBJ1-2; D is uncertain. The CDR3 runs 12 residues. In germline, CDR1 is DFQATT, CDR2 SNEGSKA (reference sequence). V lost 3 bases and J lost 5, with 10 bases in between. CDR3 nucleotide sequence: TGCAGTGCTAGGGTTGCGGGGTATGGCTACACCTTC. Amino acids: CSARVAGYGYTF.

The rearrangement uses TRBV15 and TRBJ2-5, with TRBD2 matching 11 bases. CDR3 length equals 15 residues. The V segment lost 4 bases and the J segment 9 bases; nucleotides outside the gene matches: 10. Germline V gene data show CDR1 as LNHNV and CDR2 as YYDKDF (reference sequence). For the CDR3, the DNA is TGTGCCACCAGCAAGGGACTAGCGGAGGAGGGGCCCCAGTACTTC. It is translated as CATSKGLAEEGPQYF.